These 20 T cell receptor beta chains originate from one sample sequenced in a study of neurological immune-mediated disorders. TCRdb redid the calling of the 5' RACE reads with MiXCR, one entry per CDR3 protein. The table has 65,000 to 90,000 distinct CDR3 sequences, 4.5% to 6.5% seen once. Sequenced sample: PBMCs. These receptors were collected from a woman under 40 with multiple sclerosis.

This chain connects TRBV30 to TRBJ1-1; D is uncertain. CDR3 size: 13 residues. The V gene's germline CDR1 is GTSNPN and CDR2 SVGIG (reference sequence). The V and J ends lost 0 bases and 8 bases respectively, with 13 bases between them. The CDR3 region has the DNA TGTGCCTGGAGTGTAGGACTCCGGACCGAAGCTTTCTTT. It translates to CAWSVGLRTEAFF.

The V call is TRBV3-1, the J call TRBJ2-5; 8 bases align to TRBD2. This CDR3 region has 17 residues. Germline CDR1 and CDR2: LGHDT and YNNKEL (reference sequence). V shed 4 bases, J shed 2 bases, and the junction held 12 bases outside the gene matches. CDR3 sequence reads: CASSLSRVAGKQETQYF. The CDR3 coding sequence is TGTGCCAGCAGCCTATCCCGGGTAGCGGGGAAACAAGAGACCCAGTACTTC.

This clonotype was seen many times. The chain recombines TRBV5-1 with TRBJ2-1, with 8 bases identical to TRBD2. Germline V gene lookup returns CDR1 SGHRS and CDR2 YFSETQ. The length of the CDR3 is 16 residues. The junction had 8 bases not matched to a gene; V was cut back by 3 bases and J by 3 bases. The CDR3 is CASSSWERGGYNEQFF. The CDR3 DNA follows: TGCGCCAGCAGCTCTTGGGAACGGGGGGGCTACAATGAGCAGTTCTTC.

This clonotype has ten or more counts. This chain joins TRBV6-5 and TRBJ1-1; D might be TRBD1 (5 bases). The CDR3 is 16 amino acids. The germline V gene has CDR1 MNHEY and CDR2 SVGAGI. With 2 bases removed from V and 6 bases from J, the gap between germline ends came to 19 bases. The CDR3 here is CASSYLPGGGNPEAFF. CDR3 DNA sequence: TGTGCCAGCAGTTACCTCCCCGGGGGAGGGAATCCTGAAGCTTTCTTT.

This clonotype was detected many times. DNA of the CDR3: TGTGCCAGCAGCTTATTTGGTTCAGGTGAAGCTTTCTTT. It specifies CASSLFGSGEAFF. This chain joins TRBV7-2 and TRBJ1-1; D ambiguous. Deletions cut 2 bases from V and 7 bases from J, with 11 bases between. The germline gives CDR1 SGHTA, CDR2 FQGNSA. The CDR3 consists of 13 residues.

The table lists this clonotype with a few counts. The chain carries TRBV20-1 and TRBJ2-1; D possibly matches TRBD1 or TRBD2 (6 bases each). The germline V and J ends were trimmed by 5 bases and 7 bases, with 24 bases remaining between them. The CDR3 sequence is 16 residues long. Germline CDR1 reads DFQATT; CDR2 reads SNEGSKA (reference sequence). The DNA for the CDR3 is TGCAGTGCTGGTCGCGGTTTAAGAGGGGGACTGAATGAGCAGTTCTTC. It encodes CSAGRGLRGGLNEQFF.

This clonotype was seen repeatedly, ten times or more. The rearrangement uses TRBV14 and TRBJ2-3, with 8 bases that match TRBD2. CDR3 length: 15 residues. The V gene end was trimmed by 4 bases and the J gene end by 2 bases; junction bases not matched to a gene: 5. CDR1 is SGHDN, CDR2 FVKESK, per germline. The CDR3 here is CASSRQRGSTDTQYF. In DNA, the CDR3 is TGTGCCAGCAGCCGACAGCGGGGGTCCACAGATACGCAGTATTTT. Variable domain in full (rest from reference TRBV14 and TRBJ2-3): EAGVTQFPSHSVIEKGQTVTLRCDPISGHDNLYWYRRVMGKEIKFLLHFVKESKQDESGMPNNRFLAERTGGTYSTLKVQPAELEDSGVYFCASSRQRGSTDTQYFGPGTRLTVL.

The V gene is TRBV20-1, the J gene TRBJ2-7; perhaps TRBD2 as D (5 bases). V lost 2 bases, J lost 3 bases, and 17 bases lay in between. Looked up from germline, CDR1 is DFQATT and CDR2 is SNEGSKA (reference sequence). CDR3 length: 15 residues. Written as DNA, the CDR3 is TGCAGTGCTAGACCCCTAGGAGGAGGTGTCTACGAGCAGTACTTC. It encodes CSARPLGGGVYEQYF.

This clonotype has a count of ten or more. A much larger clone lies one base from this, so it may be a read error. The CDR3: CASRGMRDQTHLHF. The CDR3 nucleotides are TGTGCCAGCAGGGGGATGCGGGACCAGACACACCTCCACTTT. The rearrangement uses TRBV12-3 or TRBV12-4 and TRBJ1-6; TRBD1 might be the D (5 bases). Trimming removed 6 bases from V and 15 bases from J, with 21 bases in between. This CDR3 spans 14 amino acids.

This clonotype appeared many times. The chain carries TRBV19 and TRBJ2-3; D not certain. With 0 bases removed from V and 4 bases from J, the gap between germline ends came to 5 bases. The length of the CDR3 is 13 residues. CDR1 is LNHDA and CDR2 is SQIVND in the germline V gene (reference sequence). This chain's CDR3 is CASSIEAPDTQYF. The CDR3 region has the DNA TGTGCCAGTAGTATAGAAGCGCCAGATACGCAGTATTTT.

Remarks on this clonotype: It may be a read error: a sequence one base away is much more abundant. For the CDR3, the DNA is TGTGCCATCAGTGAGTCTTACGATCAGTACTTC. Translating it yields CAISESYDQYF. The rearrangement links TRBV10-3 to TRBJ2-7; D is uncertain. In germline, CDR1 is ENHRY, CDR2 SYGVKD. The CDR3 covers 11 residues.

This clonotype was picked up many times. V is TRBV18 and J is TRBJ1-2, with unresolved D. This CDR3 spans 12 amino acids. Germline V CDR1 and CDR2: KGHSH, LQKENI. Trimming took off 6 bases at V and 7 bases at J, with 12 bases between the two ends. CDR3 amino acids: CASSSGVRGYTF. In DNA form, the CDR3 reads TGTGCCAGCTCTTCTGGGGTACGTGGCTACACCTTC.

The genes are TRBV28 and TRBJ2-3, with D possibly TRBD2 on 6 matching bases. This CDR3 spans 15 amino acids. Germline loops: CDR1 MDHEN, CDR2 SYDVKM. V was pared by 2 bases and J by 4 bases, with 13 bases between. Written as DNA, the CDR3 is TGTGCCAGCAGTTTAGGGGGGATTACGTCAGATACGCAGTATTTT. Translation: CASSLGGITSDTQYF.

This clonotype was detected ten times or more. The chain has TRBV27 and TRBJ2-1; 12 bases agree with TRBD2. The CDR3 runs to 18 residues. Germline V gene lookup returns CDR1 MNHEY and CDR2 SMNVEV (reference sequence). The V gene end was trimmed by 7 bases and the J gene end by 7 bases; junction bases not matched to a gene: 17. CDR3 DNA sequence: TGTGCCAGCAACCTACTAGCGGGAGGCCCTCCGGAGTTGAATGAGCAGTTCTTC. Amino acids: CASNLLAGGPPELNEQFF.

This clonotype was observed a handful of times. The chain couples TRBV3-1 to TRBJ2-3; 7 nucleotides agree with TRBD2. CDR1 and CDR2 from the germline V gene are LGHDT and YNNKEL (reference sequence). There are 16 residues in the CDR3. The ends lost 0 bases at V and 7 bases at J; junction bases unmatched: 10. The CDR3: CASSQDASGGINTQYF. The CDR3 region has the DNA TGTGCCAGCAGCCAAGACGCTAGCGGAGGTATAAATACGCAGTATTTT.

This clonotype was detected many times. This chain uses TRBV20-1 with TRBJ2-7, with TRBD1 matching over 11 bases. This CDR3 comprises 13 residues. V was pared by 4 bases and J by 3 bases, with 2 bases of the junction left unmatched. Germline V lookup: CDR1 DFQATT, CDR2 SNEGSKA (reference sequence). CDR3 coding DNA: TGCAGTGCTAAGGGACAGGGGGACTACGAGCAGTACTTC. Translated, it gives CSAKGQGDYEQYF.

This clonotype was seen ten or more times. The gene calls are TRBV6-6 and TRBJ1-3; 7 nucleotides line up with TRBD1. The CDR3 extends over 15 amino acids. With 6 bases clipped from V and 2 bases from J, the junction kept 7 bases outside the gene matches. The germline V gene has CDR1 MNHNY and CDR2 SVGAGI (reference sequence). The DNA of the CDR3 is TGTGCCAGCAGGCCCGACAGGGTCGCTGGAAACACCATATATTTT. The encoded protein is CASRPDRVAGNTIYF.

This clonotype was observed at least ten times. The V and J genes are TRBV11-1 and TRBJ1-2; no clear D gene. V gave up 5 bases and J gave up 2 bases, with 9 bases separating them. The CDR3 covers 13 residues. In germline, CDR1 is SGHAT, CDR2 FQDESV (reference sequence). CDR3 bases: TGTGCCAGCAGCGCGGGCTTGAACTATGGCTACACCTTC. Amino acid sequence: CASSAGLNYGYTF.

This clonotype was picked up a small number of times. The CDR3 loop is CSARGGEWQPQHF. The CDR3 DNA reads TGCAGTGCTCGGGGGGGCGAGTGGCAGCCCCAGCATTTT. This rearrangement joins TRBV20-1 to TRBJ1-5; the D gene is possibly TRBD1 (6 bases). The CDR3 has 13 residues. Germline-derived CDR1 and CDR2 are DFQATT and SNEGSKA (reference sequence). Trimming cost V 5 bases and J 7 bases, with 15 bases left between them.

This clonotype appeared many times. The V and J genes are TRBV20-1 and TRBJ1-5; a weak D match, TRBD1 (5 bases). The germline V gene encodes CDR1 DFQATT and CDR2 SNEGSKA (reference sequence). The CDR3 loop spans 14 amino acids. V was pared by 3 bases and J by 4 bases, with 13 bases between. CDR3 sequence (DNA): TGCAGTGCTAGTCGGGGGGTGGGGAATCAGCCCCAGCATTTT. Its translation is CSASRGVGNQPQHF.